This T cell receptor (beta chain) was obtained from a study of OX40 agonist ivuxolimab in advanced cancers. Overall study: Two patients with cutaneous melanoma and one with hepatocellular carcinoma, three in total, showed partial responses. Findings of the study overall: Among the lowest levels of clonal expansion were found in partial responders at 0.1-3.0 mg/kg. At 0.1 to 3.0 mg/kg, clonal expansion of CD4+ and CD8+ blood T cells had occurred by week 6. Expanded clones were, on average, more numerous among CD8+ T cells than CD4+.

Concerning this clone itself: What it binds is unknown.

The repertoire was sequenced with immunoSEQ multiplex PCR; TCRdb's copy has only in-frame clones and lacks some. The sample consists of 60,000 to 65,000 clones, less than 95% of them appearing once. This TCR derives from an adult with an advanced solid tumor such as melanoma, head and neck, liver or kidney cancer. Sequences were derived from CD4+ or CD8+ T cells sorted from blood, sampled in a trial of the OX40 agonist ivuxolimab.

CDR3 nucleotides: TGTGCCAGCAGCCCCGAACCATTGTACACTGAAGCTTTCTTT. The encoded protein is CASSPEPLYTEAFF. The chain recombines TRBV9 with TRBJ1-1, with D unresolved. The CDR3 runs 14 residues. Germline CDR1 is SGDLS and CDR2 is YYNGEE. Deletions cut 4 bases from V and 3 bases from J, with 13 bases between. The full variable domain, in which reference TRBV9 and TRBJ1-1 provide the parts outside the CDR3, is DSGVTQTPKHLITATGQRVTLRCSPRSGDLSVYWYQQSLDQGLQFLIQYYNGEERAKGNILERFSAQQFPDLHSELNLSSLELGDSALYFCASSPEPLYTEAFFGQGTRLTVV.